The clone carrying this T cell receptor (beta chain) has a handful of counts. Its antigen is not known. These data originate in a study of blood T cells in healthy people across ages. Overall study results and limits: Fewer expanded clones and more diversity marked long-lived versus aged donors.

The ends were cut back, 2 bases at V and 3 bases at J, with 10 bases in the middle. Germline assignment: CDR1 MNHEY and CDR2 SMNVEV (reference sequence). The CDR3 has 14 amino acids. A sample-barcoded 5' primer and a J-beta primer mix were used in a second PCR of roughly 6 to 11 cycles. TCRdb re-analysed the 5' RACE reads in MiXCR, keeping a single row per CDR3 protein. The sample gives about 540,000 distinct CDR3 sequences, approximately 25% of which show up once; around 10% is in the top ten. The same specimen was also included in a second study, on T cells of mothers and their children.

Sequenced material: blood. The sequence was obtained from a boy aged 5-17 years in good health. This chain connects TRBV27 to TRBJ1-2; no clear D gene. The CDR3 sequence is CASSLGRGDYGYTF. The CDR3 DNA sequence: TGTGCCAGCAGTTTAGGTCGGGGAGACTATGGCTACACCTTC.